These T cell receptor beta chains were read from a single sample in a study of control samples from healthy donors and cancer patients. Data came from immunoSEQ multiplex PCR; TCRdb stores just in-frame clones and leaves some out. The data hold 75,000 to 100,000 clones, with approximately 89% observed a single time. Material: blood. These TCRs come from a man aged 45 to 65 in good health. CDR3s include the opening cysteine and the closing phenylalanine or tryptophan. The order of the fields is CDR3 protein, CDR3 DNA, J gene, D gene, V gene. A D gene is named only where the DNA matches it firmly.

CATSREVDISGAFF	TGTGCCACCAGCAGAGAGGTAGACATCTCGGGAGCTTTCTTT	TRBJ1-1	NA	TRBV15
CASSTGQIQETQYF	TGTGCCAGCAGCACCGGACAGATACAAGAGACCCAGTACTTC	TRBJ2-5	NA	TRBV5-6
CASSWRQGAGPGGYTF	TGTGCCAGCAGTTGGAGACAGGGAGCGGGGCCTGGCGGCTACACCTTC	TRBJ1-2	TRBD1	TRBV27
CASSAGLAGGYEQYF	TGTGCCAGCAGTGCCGGACTAGCGGGGGGATACGAGCAGTACTTC	TRBJ2-7	TRBD2	TRBV7-9
CASSETGGKGPQHF	TGTGCCAGCAGTGAAACGGGGGGCAAAGGGCCCCAGCATTTT	TRBJ1-5	NA	TRBV2
CASSLAGGRTEAFF	TGTGCCAGCAGCTTAGCAGGGGGCCGGACTGAAGCTTTCTTT	TRBJ1-1	TRBD1	TRBV7-2
CATSPIQGAPETQYF	TGTGCCACCAGTCCCATACAGGGGGCGCCGGAGACCCAGTACTTC	TRBJ2-5	TRBD1	TRBV15
CASRIQGPWDGYTF	TGTGCCAGCAGAATACAGGGACCTTGGGATGGCTACACCTTC	TRBJ1-2	NA	TRBV2
CASSPGGLAVYNEQFF	TGTGCCAGCTCACCCGGGGGACTAGCGGTATACAATGAGCAGTTCTTC	TRBJ2-1	TRBD2	TRBV18
CAFSTGYEQYF	TGTGCCTTTTCGACCGGCTACGAGCAGTACTTC	TRBJ2-7	NA	TRBV30
CASSPGLKAGELFF	TGTGCCAGCAGCCCGGGCCTTAAGGCCGGGGAGCTGTTTTTT	TRBJ2-2	NA	TRBV27
CASSIDIGSHSPCTF	TGTGCCAGTAGTATAGATATTGGGTCTCATTCCCCCTGCACCTTC	TRBJ1-2	NA	TRBV19